This T cell receptor beta chain was observed in a study of cytomegalovirus exposure and HLA in healthy donors. Whole-study results and caveats: Associated with cytomegalovirus, according to the listing, were 150 to 200 TCR beta chains.

CDR1 is SNHLY and CDR2 is FYNNEI in the germline V gene. The CDR3 spans 11 residues. V shed 10 bases and J shed 5 bases, with 11 bases lying between them. This clone was recorded once. Its specificity is not known. Assay: immunoSEQ multiplex PCR; the TCRdb copy retains only in-frame clones and omits some. Found here are about 160,000 clones, 70% to 90% of them singletons; the top ten hold approximately 2.4%. The sequenced sample consisted of PBMCs. The chain links TRBV2 to TRBJ1-1; possibly TRBD1 for D (6 bases). The source of this sequence is a young man in good health and CMV-seropositive. The CDR3 DNA is TGTGCCACACCCAGGGGAACTGAAGCTTTCTTT. As protein: CATPRGTEAFF.